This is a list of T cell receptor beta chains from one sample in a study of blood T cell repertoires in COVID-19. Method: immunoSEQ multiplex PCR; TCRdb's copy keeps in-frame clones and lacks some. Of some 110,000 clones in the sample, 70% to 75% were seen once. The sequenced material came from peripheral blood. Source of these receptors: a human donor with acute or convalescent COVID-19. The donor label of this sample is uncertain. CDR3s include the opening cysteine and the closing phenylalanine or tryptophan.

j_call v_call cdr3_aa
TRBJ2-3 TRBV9 CASSVRTGGDTQYF
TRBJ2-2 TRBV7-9 CASSSGSAEGSTRGELFF
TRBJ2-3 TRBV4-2 CASSGIPGDGADTQYF
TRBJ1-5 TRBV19 CASSPRPRGAIQPQHF
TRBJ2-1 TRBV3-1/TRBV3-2 CASSQGGAGVYNEQFF
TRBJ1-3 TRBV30 CAWSVEGAENTIYF
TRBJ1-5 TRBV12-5 CASGLRVWTDPGQPQHF
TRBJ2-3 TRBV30 CAWSVLDRGADTQYF
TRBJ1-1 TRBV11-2 CASSLAGGGWTEAFF
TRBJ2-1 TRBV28 CASSRVSSYNEQFF
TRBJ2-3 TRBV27 CASSFRPARTGIDTQYF
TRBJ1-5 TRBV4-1 CASSQDPPGGMDQPQHF
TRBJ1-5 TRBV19 CASSRGTGGYYSNQPQHF
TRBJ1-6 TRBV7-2 CASQGRFRNSPLHF
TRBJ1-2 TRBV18 CASSPPSVLLSGYTF
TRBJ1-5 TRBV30 CAWALGGNQPQHF
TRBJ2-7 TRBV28 CASRGVYEQYF
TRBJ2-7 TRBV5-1 CASSLKAGWGTENKAYEQYF
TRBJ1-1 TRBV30 CAWTAPRDRGEAFF
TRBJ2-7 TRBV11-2 CASSLMPGPAYEQYF
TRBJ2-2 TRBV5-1 CASSPLWDSYTGELFF
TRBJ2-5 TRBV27 CASRVRYTGLTETQYF
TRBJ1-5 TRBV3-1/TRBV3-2 CASSLGTSNQPQHF
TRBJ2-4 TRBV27 CASSLSRWNIQYF
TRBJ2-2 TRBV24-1 CATSAQTRGTGELFF